This T cell receptor beta chain emerged from a study of siplizumab effects on memory and regulatory T cells (dated by TCRdb to the late 2010s). In the study overall: The study examined how the anti-CD2 antibody siplizumab affects alloreactive T-cell subsets in allogeneic mixed lymphocyte reactions built from human PBMCs.

Sorted unstimulated T cells and proliferating T cells recovered from mixed lymphocyte reactions underwent TCRbeta CDR3 sequencing. Fresh whole blood from about 10 HLA-typed healthy donors served as the source for isolating PBMCs. Unstimulated CD4+ regulatory T cells were FACS-sorted to map the origin of alloreactive clones. Remarks on this clone: What antigen it recognizes has not been identified. No base quality values were provided; no much bigger clone lies one nucleotide off.

The germline ends are 16 bases apart after V is trimmed by 6 bases and J by 5 bases. Reading the germline V gene (reference sequence) gives CDR1 WNHNN and CDR2 SYGVQD. The CDR3 goes from the cysteine to the phenylalanine over 14 residues. CDR3 DNA is the only sequence kept; it has 42 bases, read in frame from the first base. The research as a whole found: Greater diversity appeared to be present in unstimulated naive T cells than in memory T cells, and a substantial contribution to the alloresponse seemed to be made by naive cells. Because sequences below about 10^-5 frequency were poorly captured, only a minor fraction of alloreactive clones could be mapped to unstimulated subsets. Whether proliferating Tregs from siplizumab cultures were suppressive was not functionally confirmed. Siplizumab significantly reduced the cumulative frequency of alloreactive sequences traceable to unstimulated CD4+ memory T cells. For roughly 75-97% of proliferating CD4+ or CD8+ clones, no naive or memory phenotype could be assigned. Among mappable alloreactive CD4+ clones, the Treg-derived fraction averaged approximately 63% with siplizumab versus 26.9% in control reactions.

The method behind the library was the immunoSEQ multiplex PCR assay. Some 100,000 TCR templates per sample were assayed by the deep sequencing platform. Genomic DNA extracted from sorted T cells was the material used for TCRbeta CDR3 sequencing. On the authors' methods: The R programming language was used for clonal analysis of TCRbeta CDR3 data. Alloreactive CD4+ and CD8+ clones were defined by comparing unstimulated samples with post-reaction CFSE-low samples. Alloreactive CD4+ clones were assigned to regulatory or non-regulatory origin by matching sequences to sorted unstimulated Treg and non-Treg repertoires. TCRdb retrieved this table from immuneACCESS and kept in-frame rearrangements only. Not all clones are present; in checked studies, unresolved V genes account for under half, and no reason is known for the remainder. The V and J calls and the clone size are those of that table, but D and trimming were determined from the DNA. This sample is represented by some 99,000 clones; 90% to 95% of them were singletons. The ten largest clonotypes hold 0.65% to 0.9% of the sample.

The TCR comes from a human donor in good health. The sequence joins TRBV10-1 to TRBJ2-5; the D gene is perhaps TRBD1, from 7 matching bases. Sample: Tregs sorted from blood. The CDR3 here reads CASRGGQLGETQYF. The nucleotides are TGCGCCAGCAGGGGGGGACAGTTGGGGGAGACCCAGTACTTC.